This T cell receptor (beta chain) appears in the sequencing data of a study of shared clonotypes between healthy human individuals. Study outcomes and limitations: The sharing of around 5% of naive CD4 clonotypes was seen across a handful of donors.

The protocol was immunoSEQ multiplex PCR, while the TCRdb copy is restricted to in-frame clones and leaves out a portion. Of some 1,400,000 clones listed, roughly 97% are singletons. Remarks on this clone: Its antigen is not known.

CDR1 is MNHNS, CDR2 SASEGT, per germline. Trimming took off 4 bases at V and 1 base at J, with 9 bases between the two ends. This CDR3 comprises 14 residues. The sequence was collected from a man aged 30 to 45 in good health. The rearrangement links TRBV6-1 to TRBJ2-3, with D possibly being TRBD1 (6 bases). Material: naive CD4+ T cells sorted from blood. The subset here: CD45RA+ positively selected. Here the CDR3 DNA reads TGTGCCAGCAGTGCAGGGGTCCGCACAGATACGCAGTATTTT. Translated, it gives CASSAGVRTDTQYF.